This T cell receptor beta chain was captured in a study of T cell repertoires in cytomegalovirus infection. Study summary: The public TCR beta signatures pointed to both CMV infection and matching HLA type. Study observations and caveats: Using cumulative public TCR beta family frequency, the authors identified those who carried CMV together with the relevant HLA. The response measured ex vivo was dominated by TCR beta clonotypes (HLA-C-restricted and CMV-specific).

TCRdb reanalysed the reads using MiXCR and keeps one entry per CDR3 protein. The sample holds about 890,000 distinct CDR3 sequences; roughly 31% are singletons and the top ten take 11% to 15%. The CDR3 consists of 16 residues. V was cut by 7 bases and J by 2 bases, with 18 bases left in between. Comments on this clonotype: Its antigen is currently unknown.

Source: cultured CD8+ T cells from PBMCs, taken from culture after CMV antigen stimulation. The TCR comes from a human donor in good health (CMV status not recorded). Some clones in this sample may be carry-over from other donors' samples. The gene calls are TRBV6-7 and TRBJ1-5; the D gene is possibly TRBD1 (5 bases). TRBV6-7 is classed as an ORF, of uncertain function. This chain's CDR3 is CASTKRVGDGNQPQHF. In DNA, the CDR3 is TGTGCCAGCACTAAAAGGGTAGGGGACGGCAATCAGCCCCAGCATTTT.